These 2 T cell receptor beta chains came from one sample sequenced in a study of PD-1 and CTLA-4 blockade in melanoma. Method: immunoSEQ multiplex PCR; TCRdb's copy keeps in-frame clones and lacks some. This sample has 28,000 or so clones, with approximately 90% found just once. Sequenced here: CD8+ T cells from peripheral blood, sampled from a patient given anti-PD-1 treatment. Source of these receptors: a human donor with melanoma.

In DNA form, the CDR3 reads TGTGCCAGCACTACTCTAGCGGGATTGGACAATGAGCAGTTCTTC. Translating gives CASTTLAGLDNEQFF. J is TRBJ2-1 and V is TRBV27, with TRBD2 matching over 9 bases. CDR1 is MNHEY, CDR2 SMNVEV, per germline (reference sequence). The CDR3 consists of 15 residues. The junction had 9 bases not matched to a gene; V was cut back by 7 bases and J by 5 bases.

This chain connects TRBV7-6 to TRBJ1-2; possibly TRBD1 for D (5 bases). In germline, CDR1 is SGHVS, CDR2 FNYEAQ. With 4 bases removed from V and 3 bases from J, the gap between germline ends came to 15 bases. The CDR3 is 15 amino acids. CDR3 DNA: TGTGCCAGCAGCTCCTACGCTCAGGGTGACTATGGCTACACCTTC. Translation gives CASSSYAQGDYGYTF.